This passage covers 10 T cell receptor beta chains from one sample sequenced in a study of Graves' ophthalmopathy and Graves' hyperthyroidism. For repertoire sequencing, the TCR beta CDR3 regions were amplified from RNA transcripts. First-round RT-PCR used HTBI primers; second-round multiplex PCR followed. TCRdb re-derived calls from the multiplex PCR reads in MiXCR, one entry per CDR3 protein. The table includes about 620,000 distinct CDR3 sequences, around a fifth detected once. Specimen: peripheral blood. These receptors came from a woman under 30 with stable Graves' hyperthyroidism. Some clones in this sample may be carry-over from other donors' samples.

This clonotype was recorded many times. As DNA, the CDR3 is TGTGCCAGCAGGACCGGGACAGGTCCCTATAATTCACCCCTCCACTTT. It yields the protein CASRTGTGPYNSPLHF. The chain links TRBV12-3 or TRBV12-4 to TRBJ1-6; the match to TRBD1 covers 8 bases. The CDR3 contains 16 residues. V dropped 6 bases and J dropped 2; count of bases not matched to a gene: 6.

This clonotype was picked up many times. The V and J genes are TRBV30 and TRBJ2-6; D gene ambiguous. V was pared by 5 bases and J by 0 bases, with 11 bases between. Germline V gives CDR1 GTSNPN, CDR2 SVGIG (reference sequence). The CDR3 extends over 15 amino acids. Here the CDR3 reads CAWGPRSSGANVLTF. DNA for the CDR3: TGTGCCTGGGGGCCGAGGAGCTCTGGGGCCAACGTCCTGACTTTC.

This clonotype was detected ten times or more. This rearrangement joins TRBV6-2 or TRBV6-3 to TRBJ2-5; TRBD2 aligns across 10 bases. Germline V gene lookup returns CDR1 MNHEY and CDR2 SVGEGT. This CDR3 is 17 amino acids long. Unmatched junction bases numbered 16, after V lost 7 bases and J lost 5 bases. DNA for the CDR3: TGTGCCAGCACCCCGGCGGGGAGCGGGAGGGCCCGTGAGACCCAGTACTTC. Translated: CASTPAGSGRARETQYF.

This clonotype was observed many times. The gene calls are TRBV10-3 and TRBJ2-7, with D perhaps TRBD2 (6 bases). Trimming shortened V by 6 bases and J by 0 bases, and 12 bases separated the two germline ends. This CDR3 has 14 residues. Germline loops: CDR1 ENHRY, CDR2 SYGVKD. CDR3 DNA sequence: TGTGCCATCAGGGTGGAGGGAGGCTCCTACGAGCAGTACTTC. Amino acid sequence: CAIRVEGGSYEQYF.

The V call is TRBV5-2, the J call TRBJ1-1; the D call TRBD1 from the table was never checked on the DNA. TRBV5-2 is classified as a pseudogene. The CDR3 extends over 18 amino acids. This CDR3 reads CASNPPCLAGQGFAGAFF. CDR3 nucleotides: TGTGCCAGCAACCCACCGTGCCTGGCGGGACAGGGTTTTGCGGGAGCTTTCTTT.

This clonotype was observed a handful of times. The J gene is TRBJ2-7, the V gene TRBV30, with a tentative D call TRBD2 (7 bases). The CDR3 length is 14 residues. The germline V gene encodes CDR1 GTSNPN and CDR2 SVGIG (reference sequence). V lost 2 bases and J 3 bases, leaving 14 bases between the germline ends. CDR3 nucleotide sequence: TGTGCCTGGAGTTGGGGGGGGGGGCACTACGAGCAGTACTTC. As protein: CAWSWGGGHYEQYF.

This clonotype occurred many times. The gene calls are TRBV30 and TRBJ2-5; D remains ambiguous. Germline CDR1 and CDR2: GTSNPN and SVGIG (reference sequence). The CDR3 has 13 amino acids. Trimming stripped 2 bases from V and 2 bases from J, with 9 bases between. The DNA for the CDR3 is TGTGCCTGGAGTCTGGGGATACAAGAGACCCAGTACTTC. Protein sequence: CAWSLGIQETQYF.

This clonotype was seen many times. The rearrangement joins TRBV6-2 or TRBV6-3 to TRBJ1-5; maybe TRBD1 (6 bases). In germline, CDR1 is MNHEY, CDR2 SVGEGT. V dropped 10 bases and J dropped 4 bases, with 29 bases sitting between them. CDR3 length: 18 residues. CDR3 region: CANHVSTYDRKKNQPQHF. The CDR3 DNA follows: TGTGCCAACCACGTATCCACATATGACAGGAAAAAAAATCAGCCCCAGCATTTT.

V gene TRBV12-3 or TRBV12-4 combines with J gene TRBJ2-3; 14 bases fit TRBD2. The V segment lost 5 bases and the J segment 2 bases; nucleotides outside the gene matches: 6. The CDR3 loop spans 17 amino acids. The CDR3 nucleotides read TGTGCCAGCAGTCGACTAGCGGGGGGGCTTGACACAGATACGCAGTATTTT. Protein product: CASSRLAGGLDTDTQYF.

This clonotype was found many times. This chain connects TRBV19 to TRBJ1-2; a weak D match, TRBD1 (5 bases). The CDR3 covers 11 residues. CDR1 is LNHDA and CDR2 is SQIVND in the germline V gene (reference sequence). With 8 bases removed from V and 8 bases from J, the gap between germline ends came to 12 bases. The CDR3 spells CASGTGDGYTF. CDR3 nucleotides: TGTGCCAGTGGGACCGGAGACGGCTACACCTTC.